This passage covers 29 T cell receptor beta chains from one sample sequenced in a study of blood T cell repertoires in COVID-19. The table came from immunoSEQ multiplex PCR; TCRdb's copy has only in-frame clones and leaves some out. The profile covers about 98,000 clones, with 65% to 90% appearing a single time and 9.5% to 13% taken by the ten largest. The sequencing input was peripheral blood. All receptors derive from a man between 65 and 79 years old with active or convalescent COVID-19.

This chain joins TRBV11-3 and TRBJ2-1; TRBD2 matches at 9 bases. Germline-derived CDR1 and CDR2 are SGHNT and YENEEA. Trimming took 1 base from V and 7 from J; bases not matched to a gene: 8. CDR3 length: 16 amino acids. DNA of the CDR3: TGTGCCAGCAGCTTAGGCACACACAGCGGGGGGAATGAGCAGTTCTTC. It yields the protein CASSLGTHSGGNEQFF.

This clone appeared once. The V call is TRBV4-3, the J call TRBJ2-2, with D maybe TRBD1 (6 bases). CDR1 is LGHNA, CDR2 YSLEER, per germline. CDR3 length: 16 amino acids. V was cut by 0 bases and J by 2 bases, with 10 bases left in between. The CDR3 reads CASSQDPDRNTGELFF. The CDR3 nucleotides are TGCGCCAGCAGCCAAGATCCGGACAGAAACACCGGGGAGCTGTTTTTT.

This chain joins TRBV18 and TRBJ2-2; D perhaps matches TRBD1 (6 bases). Germline CDR1 and CDR2: KGHSH and LQKENI. This CDR3 has 15 residues. Trimming removed 2 bases from V and 2 bases from J, with 9 bases in between. CDR3 sequence (DNA): TGTGCCAGCTCACCAGCAGGGGCCAACACCGGGGAGCTGTTTTTT. Protein: CASSPAGANTGELFF.

V is TRBV3-1 (or the pseudogene TRBV3-2) and J is TRBJ2-3; possible D gene TRBD2, 5 bases. Germline loops: CDR1 LGHDT, CDR2 YNNKEL (reference sequence). This CDR3 has 14 residues. Trimming took 1 base from V and 4 from J, leaving 9 bases between them. The CDR3 region is CASSQVGLSDTQYF. In DNA form, the CDR3 reads TGTGCCAGCAGCCAAGTCGGACTCTCAGATACGCAGTATTTT.

This clone was recorded once. The J gene is TRBJ2-5, the V gene TRBV18; 11 bases are shared with TRBD2. The V segment lost 8 bases and the J segment 5 bases; nucleotides outside the gene matches: 7. The CDR3 covers 14 residues. Germline CDR1 reads KGHSH; CDR2 reads LQKENI. CDR3 loop: CASQGLAAGETQYF. The CDR3 DNA reads as TGTGCCAGCCAGGGACTAGCGGCAGGGGAGACCCAGTACTTC.

J is TRBJ2-7 and V is TRBV4-1, with 7 nucleotides matching TRBD1. The V and J ends lost 2 bases and 5 bases, in that order; junction bases with no gene match: 0. Germline V lookup: CDR1 MGHRA, CDR2 YSYEKL. The CDR3 runs to 12 residues. The CDR3 is CASSQQGDEQYF. The CDR3 DNA follows: TGCGCCAGCAGCCAACAGGGGGACGAGCAGTACTTC.

The chain employs TRBV7-2 and TRBJ1-6, with TRBD1 identical over 8 bases. This CDR3 contains 15 residues. Germline V lookup: CDR1 SGHTA, CDR2 FQGNSA. V trimming: 5 bases; J trimming: 3 bases; junction bases outside the gene matches: 3. The CDR3 DNA follows: TGTGCCAGCAGCAAAGGACAGGGCTATAATTCACCCCTCCACTTT. It is translated as CASSKGQGYNSPLHF.

The chain recombines TRBV18 with TRBJ2-2; D may be TRBD1 (6 bases). Trimming removed 0 bases at V and 3 bases at J, with 8 bases between. The CDR3 contains 15 residues. CDR1 and CDR2 (germline): KGHSH, LQKENI. DNA of the CDR3: TGTGCCAGCTCACCACCCACAGGGTACACCGGGGAGCTGTTTTTT. Translation: CASSPPTGYTGELFF.

The chain couples TRBV5-6 to TRBJ1-2; no clear D gene. Between the trimmed V and J ends, which lost 1 base and 2 bases, there was a span of 3 bases. The germline V gene encodes CDR1 SGHDT and CDR2 YYEEEE. This CDR3 spans 12 amino acids. The CDR3 loop is CASSLRNYGYTF. CDR3 nucleotide sequence: TGTGCCAGCAGCTTGCGGAACTATGGCTACACCTTC.

This chain connects TRBV5-1 to TRBJ2-7; D unclear. The CDR3 covers 13 residues. Germline CDR1 and CDR2: SGHRS and YFSETQ. V was clipped by 0 bases and J by 5 bases, with 9 bases between them. The CDR3 region has the DNA TGCGCCAGCAGCTTGGGTGGGCCAGACGAGCAGTACTTC. Protein product: CASSLGGPDEQYF.

The chain has TRBV2 and TRBJ1-4; D perhaps matches TRBD1 (6 bases). This CDR3 comprises 15 residues. V shed 6 bases and J shed 4 bases, with 15 bases lying between them. In germline, CDR1 is SNHLY, CDR2 FYNNEI. The CDR3 loop reads CASRPRTAYNEKLFF. Written as DNA, the CDR3 is TGTGCCAGCAGACCCCGGACAGCATATAATGAAAAACTGTTTTTT. The variable domain in full, with the rest retrieved from reference TRBV2 and TRBJ1-4, is EPEVTQTPSHQVTQMGQEVILRCVPISNHLYFYWYRQILGQKVEFLVSFYNNEISEKSEIFDDQFSVERPDGSNFTLKIRSTKLEDSAMYFCASRPRTAYNEKLFFGSGTQLSVL.

The chain joins TRBV5-1 to TRBJ2-7; D perhaps matches TRBD1 (6 bases). This CDR3 contains 15 residues. The germline V and J ends were trimmed by 0 bases and 5 bases, with 15 bases remaining between them. Germline-derived CDR1 and CDR2 are SGHRS and YFSETQ. The CDR3 sequence: CASSLGQGPPHEQYF. The CDR3 region has the DNA TGCGCCAGCAGCTTGGGGCAGGGGCCCCCCCACGAGCAGTACTTC.

This clone was counted at least ten times. This sequence joins TRBV2 and TRBJ2-1, with D possibly being TRBD1 (5 bases). The CDR3 is made up of 13 amino acids. Germline V gene lookup returns CDR1 SNHLY and CDR2 FYNNEI. V lost 7 bases and J lost 5, with 12 bases in between. The CDR3 region has the DNA TGTGCCAGCATGACAGATCGCGACAATGAGCAGTTCTTC. It encodes CASMTDRDNEQFF.

The CDR3 region has the DNA TGTGCCAGCAGCCATCTAGCGGGGGAACAAGAGACCCAGTACTTC. Amino acid sequence: CASSHLAGEQETQYF. The chain couples TRBV5-5 to TRBJ2-5; 10 bases fit TRBD2. The CDR3 has 15 residues. CDR1 SGHKS and CDR2 YYEKEE come from the germline V gene (reference sequence). V was clipped by 4 bases and J by 2 bases; unmatched bases: 5.

The rearrangement joins TRBV5-6 to TRBJ1-1; D ambiguous. V lost 2 bases to trimming and J lost 1 base, with 6 bases between them. The CDR3 is 13 amino acids. Looked up from germline, CDR1 is SGHDT and CDR2 is YYEEEE. Written as DNA, the CDR3 is TGTGCCAGCAGCTTAGCCGGGAACACTGAAGCTTTCTTT. It yields the protein CASSLAGNTEAFF.

This clone occurred a few times. The J gene is TRBJ2-4, the V gene TRBV16; TRBD1 is a possible D gene (6 bases). The CDR3 has 12 amino acids. CDR1 KGHSY and CDR2 FQNENV come from the germline V gene. Trimming left V 0 bases short and J 15 bases short, with 12 bases between. CDR3 sequence reads: CASSQSNRDMYF. The DNA for the CDR3 is TGTGCCAGCAGCCAATCGAACAGGGATATGTACTTC.

This rearrangement joins TRBV10-3 to TRBJ1-6; possibly TRBD1 for D (5 bases). The CDR3 has 13 residues. The germline gives CDR1 ENHRY, CDR2 SYGVKD. Trimming cost V 5 bases and J 8 bases, with 10 bases left between them. CDR3 coding DNA: TGTGCCATCAGTTCGATAGGGGATTCACCCCTCCACTTT. It specifies CAISSIGDSPLHF.

The chain employs TRBV6-5 and TRBJ1-3, with a possible D match to TRBD1 (5 bases). This CDR3 contains 14 residues. The V end was cut by 6 bases, the J end by 2 bases, with 11 bases between. Germline loops: CDR1 MNHEY, CDR2 SVGAGI. The CDR3: CASRPQGTGNTIYF. The CDR3 coding sequence is TGTGCCAGCAGGCCCCAGGGAACTGGAAACACCATATATTTT.

CDR3: CATIGQEEAFF. CDR3 sequence (DNA): TGTGCCACCATAGGTCAGGAAGAAGCTTTCTTT. The J gene is TRBJ1-1, the V gene TRBV18; no clear D. Germline-derived CDR1 and CDR2 are KGHSH and LQKENI. Deletions cut 10 bases from V and 8 bases from J, with 14 bases between. The CDR3 sequence is 11 residues long.

In DNA, the CDR3 is TGCAGCGTACTACAGGGTGATGGCTACACCTTC. Its translation is CSVLQGDGYTF. The chain recombines TRBV29-1 with TRBJ1-2; tentative D call: TRBD1 (6 bases). This CDR3 has 11 amino acids. Germline V lookup: CDR1 SQVTM, CDR2 ANQGSEA. Trimming shortened V by 6 bases and J by 6 bases, and 11 bases separated the two germline ends. The full variable domain, rest sourced from reference TRBV29-1 and TRBJ1-2, is SAVISQKPSRDICQRGTSLTIQCQVDSQVTMMFWYRQQPGQSLTLIATANQGSEATYESGFVIDKFPISRPNLTFSTLTVSNMSPEDSSIYLCSVLQGDGYTFGSGTRLTVV.

The gene calls are TRBV28 and TRBJ2-7, with D possibly matching TRBD2 (6 bases). This CDR3 comprises 14 residues. The ends were cut back, 6 bases at V and 2 bases at J, with 14 bases in the middle. CDR1 is MDHEN, CDR2 SYDVKM, per germline. CDR3 sequence reads: CASRVPSAPYEQYF. In DNA, the CDR3 is TGTGCCAGCAGGGTCCCTAGCGCTCCCTACGAGCAGTACTTC.

The chain carries TRBV6-5 and TRBJ1-5; a weak D match, TRBD1 (6 bases). The CDR3 loop spans 12 amino acids. V was shortened by 11 bases and J by 6 bases, with 14 bases between the two germline ends. Germline CDR1 is MNHEY and CDR2 is SVGAGI. CDR3 region: CARWRGGQPQHF. The CDR3 bases are TGTGCCCGCTGGAGGGGGGGTCAGCCCCAGCATTTT.

In this sample, this clone turned up many times. J is TRBJ2-5 and V is TRBV4-1, with 7 bases lining up with TRBD2. Germline V lookup: CDR1 MGHRA, CDR2 YSYEKL. CDR3 length: 15 amino acids. The V and J ends lost 0 bases and 5 bases, in that order; junction bases with no gene match: 6. The CDR3 sequence: CASSQDRGEVETQYF. The CDR3 DNA sequence: TGCGCCAGCAGCCAAGATCGGGGGGAGGTGGAGACCCAGTACTTC.

The chain carries TRBV5-1 and TRBJ1-5; the D gene is possibly TRBD1 (6 bases). The CDR3 is 15 amino acids. Looked up from germline, CDR1 is SGHRS and CDR2 is YFSETQ. V was trimmed by 0 bases and J by 4 bases, leaving 11 bases between them. CDR3 amino acids: CASSLEGTTNQPQHF. In DNA, the CDR3 is TGCGCCAGCAGCTTGGAGGGGACAACAAATCAGCCCCAGCATTTT.

This sequence joins TRBV3-1 (or the pseudogene TRBV3-2) and TRBJ1-2, with D hard to call. The CDR3 contains 14 residues. With 0 bases removed from V and 4 bases from J, the gap between germline ends came to 9 bases. The germline CDR1 and CDR2 sequences are LGHDT and YNNKEL (reference sequence). The CDR3 reads CASSQDRESYGYTF. As DNA, the CDR3 is TGTGCCAGCAGCCAAGATCGCGAAAGCTATGGCTACACCTTC.

V gene TRBV11-2 combines with J gene TRBJ2-1; 7 positions agree with TRBD1. V was clipped by 5 bases and J by 4 bases; unmatched bases: 5. The germline V gene has CDR1 SGHAT and CDR2 FQNNGV. The CDR3 spans 14 residues. CDR3 residues: CASSQQGNYNEQFF. The CDR3 region has the DNA TGTGCCAGCAGCCAACAGGGGAATTACAATGAGCAGTTCTTC.

This chain joins TRBV9 and TRBJ2-5; D gene uncertain. CDR3 length: 12 amino acids. The germline V gene has CDR1 SGDLS and CDR2 YYNGEE. V shed 0 bases and J shed 5 bases, with 5 bases lying between them. The CDR3 region is CASSVASETQYF. CDR3 bases: TGTGCCAGCAGCGTAGCTTCGGAGACCCAGTACTTC.

In this sample, this clone turned up many times. CDR3: CASSKDSPSLYEQYF. The CDR3 DNA follows: TGTGCCAGCTCAAAAGACAGCCCAAGTCTCTACGAGCAGTACTTC. The J gene is TRBJ2-7, the V gene TRBV18; a possible D gene is TRBD1 (5 bases). V lost 5 bases to trimming and J lost 3 bases, with 17 bases between them. Germline CDR1 is KGHSH and CDR2 is LQKENI. The CDR3 has 15 amino acids.

In this sample, this clone turned up a few times. V is TRBV4-2 and J is TRBJ2-3; D not certain. This CDR3 is 16 amino acids long. Germline assignment: CDR1 LGHNA and CDR2 YNFKEQ. Trimming pared 1 base from V and 0 bases from J, leaving 11 bases between. The CDR3 protein is CASSQGVATSTDTQYF. The DNA of the CDR3 is TGTGCCAGCAGCCAAGGGGTAGCAACTAGCACAGATACGCAGTATTTT.